A selection of T cell receptor beta chains follows, all from one sample in a study of blood T cell repertoires in COVID-19. Sequencing was performed with immunoSEQ multiplex PCR; in TCRdb, only in-frame clones are kept and a portion is missing. The table has some 220,000 clones, roughly 84% seen once; the top ten hold about a sixth. Sequences were obtained from peripheral blood. The origin of the receptors is a woman of 80 years or more with active or convalescent COVID-19. Each CDR3 is given with its conserved first and last residue. A D gene is named only where the DNA matches it firmly.

length: 14; J: TRBJ2-7; D: NA; V: TRBV4-1; CDR3: CASSQRDSNYEQYF
length: 15; J: TRBJ1-3; D: TRBD1; V: TRBV27; CDR3: CASSADRVPGNTIYF
length: 14; J: TRBJ2-7; D: TRBD1; V: TRBV7-2; CDR3: CASSPRQGGYEQYF
length: 12; J: TRBJ2-7; D: NA; V: TRBV6-6; CDR3: CASSVGYYEQYF
length: 13; J: TRBJ1-1; D: TRBD1; V: TRBV10-3; CDR3: CAIMGTGWTEAFF
length: 15; J: TRBJ1-2; D: TRBD1; V: TRBV25-1; CDR3: CASSATSGQVYGYTF
length: 13; J: TRBJ2-7; D: NA; V: TRBV2; CDR3: CASTVGQSYEQYF
length: 18; J: TRBJ2-7; D: TRBD2; V: TRBV10-2; CDR3: CASSEWGSSGASSYEQYF
length: 13; J: TRBJ1-1; D: NA; V: TRBV7-2; CDR3: CASSLSGNTEAFF
length: 16; J: TRBJ2-2; D: TRBD2; V: TRBV5-1; CDR3: CASSSGGDLNTGELFF
length: 16; J: TRBJ1-2; D: TRBD1; V: TRBV7-2; CDR3: CASSSIKTGGVYGYTF
length: 14; J: TRBJ2-3; D: TRBD1; V: TRBV19; CDR3: CASHDQGAGDTQYF
length: 15; J: TRBJ2-7; D: NA; V: TRBV7-8; CDR3: CASSLTAVSSYEQYF
length: 14; J: TRBJ1-4; D: TRBD1; V: TRBV5-6; CDR3: CASSRLTGAEKLFF
length: 15; J: TRBJ1-4; D: NA; V: TRBV21-1; CDR3: CASSKVGQTNEKLFF
length: 16; J: TRBJ1-5; D: NA; V: TRBV6-2/TRBV6-3; CDR3: CASSLAQGLGNQPQHF
length: 11; J: TRBJ2-5; D: NA; V: TRBV11-1; CDR3: CASSFGETQYF